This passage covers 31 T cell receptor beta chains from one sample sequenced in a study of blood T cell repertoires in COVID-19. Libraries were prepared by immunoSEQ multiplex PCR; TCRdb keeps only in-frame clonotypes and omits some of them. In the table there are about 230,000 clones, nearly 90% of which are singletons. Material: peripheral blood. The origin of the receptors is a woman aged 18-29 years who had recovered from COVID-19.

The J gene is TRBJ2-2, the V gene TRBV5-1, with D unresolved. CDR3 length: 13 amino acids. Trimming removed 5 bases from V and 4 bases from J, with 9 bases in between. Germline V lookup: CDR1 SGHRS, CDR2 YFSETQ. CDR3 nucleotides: TGCGCCAGCAGGAGCGACGGCACCGGGGAGCTGTTTTTT. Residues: CASRSDGTGELFF.

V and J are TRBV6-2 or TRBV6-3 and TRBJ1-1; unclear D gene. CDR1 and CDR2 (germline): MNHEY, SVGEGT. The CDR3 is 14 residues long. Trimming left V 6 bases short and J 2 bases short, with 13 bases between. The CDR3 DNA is TGTGCCAGCAGCAGTACCACTAGAAACACTGAAGCTTTCTTT. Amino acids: CASSSTTRNTEAFF.

In DNA, the CDR3 is TGTGCCAGCAGCCAACTTTTGGAGGACTATGGCTACACCTTC. This sequence encodes CASSQLLEDYGYTF. The genes are TRBV4-2 and TRBJ1-2, with D unclear. The CDR3 is 14 amino acids. The V end was cut by 2 bases, the J end by 3 bases, with 10 bases between. CDR1 is LGHNA and CDR2 is YNFKEQ in the germline V gene.

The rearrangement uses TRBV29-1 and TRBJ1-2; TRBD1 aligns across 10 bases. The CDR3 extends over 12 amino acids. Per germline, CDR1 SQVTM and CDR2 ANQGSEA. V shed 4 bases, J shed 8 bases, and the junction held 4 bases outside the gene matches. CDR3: CSVGQGARGYTF. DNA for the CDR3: TGCAGCGTTGGACAGGGGGCGCGGGGCTACACCTTC.

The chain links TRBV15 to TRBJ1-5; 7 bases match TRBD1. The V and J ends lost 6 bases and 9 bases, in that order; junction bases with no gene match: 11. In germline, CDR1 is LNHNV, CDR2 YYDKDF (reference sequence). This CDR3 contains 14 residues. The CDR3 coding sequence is TGTGCCACCAGGGAGCCGGGACAGACCTCGCCCCAGCATTTT. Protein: CATREPGQTSPQHF.

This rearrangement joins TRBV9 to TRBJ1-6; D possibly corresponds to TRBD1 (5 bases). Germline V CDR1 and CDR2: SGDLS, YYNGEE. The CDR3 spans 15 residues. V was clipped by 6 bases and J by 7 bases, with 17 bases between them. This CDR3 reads CASKSGVEGNSPLHF. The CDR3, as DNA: TGTGCCAGCAAATCGGGGGTCGAGGGCAATTCACCCCTCCACTTT.

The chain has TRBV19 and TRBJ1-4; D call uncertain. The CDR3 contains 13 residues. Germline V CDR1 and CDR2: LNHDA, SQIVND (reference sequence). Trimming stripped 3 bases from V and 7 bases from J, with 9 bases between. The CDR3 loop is CASSIQEGEKLFF. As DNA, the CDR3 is TGTGCCAGTAGTATTCAGGAGGGTGAAAAACTGTTTTTT.

In DNA, the CDR3 is TGTGCCAGCAGTTTATCGGTGCAAGAGACCCAGTACTTC. The encoded protein is CASSLSVQETQYF. The J gene is TRBJ2-5, the V gene TRBV12-3 or TRBV12-4; D is unresolved. The CDR3 has 13 residues. V lost 2 bases and J 2 bases, leaving 6 bases between the germline ends.

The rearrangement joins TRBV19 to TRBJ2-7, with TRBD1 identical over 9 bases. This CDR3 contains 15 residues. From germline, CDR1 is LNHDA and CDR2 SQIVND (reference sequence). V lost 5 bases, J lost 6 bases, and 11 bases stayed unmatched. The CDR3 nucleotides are TGTGCCAGTAGTGTGGGGGTCCGGACAGGGGCCGAGCAGTACTTC. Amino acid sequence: CASSVGVRTGAEQYF.

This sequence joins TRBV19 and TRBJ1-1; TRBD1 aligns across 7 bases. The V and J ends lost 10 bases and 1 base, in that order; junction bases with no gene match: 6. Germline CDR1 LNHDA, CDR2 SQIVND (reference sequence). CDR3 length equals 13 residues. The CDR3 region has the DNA TGTGCCACCGTGGACAGGACGAACACTGAAGCTTTCTTT. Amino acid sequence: CATVDRTNTEAFF.

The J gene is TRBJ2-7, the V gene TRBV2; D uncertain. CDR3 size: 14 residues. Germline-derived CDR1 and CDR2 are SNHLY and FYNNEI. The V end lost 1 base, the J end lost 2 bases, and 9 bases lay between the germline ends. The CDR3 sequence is CASSEVQRTYEQYF. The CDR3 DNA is TGTGCCAGCAGTGAAGTACAGAGAACCTACGAGCAGTACTTC.

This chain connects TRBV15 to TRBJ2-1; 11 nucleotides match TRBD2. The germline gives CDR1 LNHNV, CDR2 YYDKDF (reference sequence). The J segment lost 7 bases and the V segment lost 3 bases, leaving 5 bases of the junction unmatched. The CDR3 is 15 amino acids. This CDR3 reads CATSRPRLAGNEQFF. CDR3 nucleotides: TGTGCCACCAGCAGGCCCCGACTAGCGGGAAATGAGCAGTTCTTC.

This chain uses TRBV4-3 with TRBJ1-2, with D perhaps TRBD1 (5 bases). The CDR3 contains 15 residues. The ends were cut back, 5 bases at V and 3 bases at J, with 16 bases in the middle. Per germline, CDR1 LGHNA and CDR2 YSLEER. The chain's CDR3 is CASSSGYRSYYGYTF. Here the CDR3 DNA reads TGCGCCAGCAGCTCAGGGTACAGGAGCTACTATGGCTACACCTTC.

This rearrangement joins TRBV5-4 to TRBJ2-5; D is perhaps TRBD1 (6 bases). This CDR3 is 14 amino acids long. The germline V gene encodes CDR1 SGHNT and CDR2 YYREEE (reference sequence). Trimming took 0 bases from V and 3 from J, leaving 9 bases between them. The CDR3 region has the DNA TGTGCCAGCAGCTTGGAGGACAGTAAAGAGACCCAGTACTTC. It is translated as CASSLEDSKETQYF.

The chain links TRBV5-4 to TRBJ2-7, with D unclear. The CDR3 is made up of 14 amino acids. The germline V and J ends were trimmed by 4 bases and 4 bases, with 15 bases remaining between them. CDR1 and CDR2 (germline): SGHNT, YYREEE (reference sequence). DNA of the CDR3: TGTGCCAGCAGCAAAATAGATACCGAGTACGAGCAGTACTTC. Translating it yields CASSKIDTEYEQYF. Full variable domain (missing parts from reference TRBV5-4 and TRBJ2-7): ETGVTQSPTHLIKTRGQQVTLRCSSQSGHNTVSWYQQALGQGPQFIFQYYREEENGRGNFPPRFSGLQFPNYSSELNVNALELDDSALYLCASSKIDTEYEQYFGPGTRLTVT.

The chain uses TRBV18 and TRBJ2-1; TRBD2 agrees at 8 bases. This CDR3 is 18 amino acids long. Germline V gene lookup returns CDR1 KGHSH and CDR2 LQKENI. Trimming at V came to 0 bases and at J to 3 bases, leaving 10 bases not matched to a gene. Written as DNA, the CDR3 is TGTGCCAGCTCACCACCTGACGTAGCGGGATGGGTCTACAATGAGCAGTTCTTC. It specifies CASSPPDVAGWVYNEQFF.

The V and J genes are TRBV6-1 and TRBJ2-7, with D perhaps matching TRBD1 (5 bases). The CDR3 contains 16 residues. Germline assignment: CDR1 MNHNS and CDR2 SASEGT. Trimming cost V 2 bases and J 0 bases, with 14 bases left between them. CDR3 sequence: CASSEYLTDSSYEQYF. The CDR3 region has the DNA TGTGCCAGCAGTGAATATCTTACAGACAGCTCCTACGAGCAGTACTTC.

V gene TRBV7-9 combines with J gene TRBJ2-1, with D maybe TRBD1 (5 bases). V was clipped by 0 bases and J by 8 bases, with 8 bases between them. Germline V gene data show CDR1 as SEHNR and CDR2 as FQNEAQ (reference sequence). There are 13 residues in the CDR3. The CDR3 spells CASSLAREYEQFF. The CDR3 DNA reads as TGTGCCAGCAGCTTAGCCAGGGAATATGAGCAGTTCTTC.

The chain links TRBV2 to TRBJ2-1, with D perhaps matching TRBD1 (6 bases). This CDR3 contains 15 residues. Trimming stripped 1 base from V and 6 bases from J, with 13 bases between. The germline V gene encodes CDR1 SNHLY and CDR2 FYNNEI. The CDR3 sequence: CASSEEGVDGNEQFF. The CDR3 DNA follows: TGTGCCAGCAGTGAAGAGGGGGTGGATGGCAATGAGCAGTTCTTC. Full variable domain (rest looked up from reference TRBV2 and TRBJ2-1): EPEVTQTPSHQVTQMGQEVILRCVPISNHLYFYWYRQILGQKVEFLVSFYNNEISEKSEIFDDQFSVERPDGSNFTLKIRSTKLEDSAMYFCASSEEGVDGNEQFFGPGTRLTVL.

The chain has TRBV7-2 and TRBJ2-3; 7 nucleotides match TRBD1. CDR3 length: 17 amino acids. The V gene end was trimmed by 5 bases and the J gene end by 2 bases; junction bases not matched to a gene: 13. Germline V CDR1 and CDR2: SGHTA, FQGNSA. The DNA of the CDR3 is TGTGCCAGCAGCCCGGATCACCGGGACAGCCTCACAGATACGCAGTATTTT. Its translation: CASSPDHRDSLTDTQYF. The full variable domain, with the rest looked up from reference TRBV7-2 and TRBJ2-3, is GAGVSQSPSNKVTEKGKDVELRCDPISGHTALYWYRQSLGQGLEFLIYFQGNSAPDKSGLPSDRFSAERTGGSVSTLTIQRTQQEDSAVYLCASSPDHRDSLTDTQYFGPGTRLTVL.

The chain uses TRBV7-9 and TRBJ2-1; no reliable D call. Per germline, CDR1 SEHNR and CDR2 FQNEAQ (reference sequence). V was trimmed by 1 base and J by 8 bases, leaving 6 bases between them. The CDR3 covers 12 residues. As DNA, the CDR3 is TGTGCCAGCAGCTTAGGTCGGGATGAGCAGTTCTTC. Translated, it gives CASSLGRDEQFF.

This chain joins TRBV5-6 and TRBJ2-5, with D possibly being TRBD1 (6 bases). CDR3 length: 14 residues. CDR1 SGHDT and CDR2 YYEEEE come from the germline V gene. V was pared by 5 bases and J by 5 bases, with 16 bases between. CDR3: CASSFTGLGETQYF. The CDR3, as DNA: TGTGCCAGCAGTTTCACAGGGTTAGGGGAGACCCAGTACTTC.

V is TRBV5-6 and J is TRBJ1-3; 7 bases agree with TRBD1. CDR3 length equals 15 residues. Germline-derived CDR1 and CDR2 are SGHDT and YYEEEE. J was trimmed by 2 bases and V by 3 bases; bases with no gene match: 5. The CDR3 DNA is TGTGCCAGCAGCTGGGGGACAGCAACTGGAAACACCATATATTTT. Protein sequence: CASSWGTATGNTIYF.

The CDR3: CASAPEAFF. In nucleotides, the CDR3 is TGTGCCAGCGCCCCTGAAGCTTTCTTT. The genes are TRBV24-1 and TRBJ1-1; D unclear. Trimming pared 11 bases from V and 6 bases from J, leaving 6 bases between. The V gene's germline CDR1 is KGHDR and CDR2 SFDVKD. The CDR3 is made up of 9 amino acids.

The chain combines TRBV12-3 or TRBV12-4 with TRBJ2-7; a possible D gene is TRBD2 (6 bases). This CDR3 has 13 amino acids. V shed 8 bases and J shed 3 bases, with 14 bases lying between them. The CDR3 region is CASGVAEVYEQYF. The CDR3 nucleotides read TGTGCCAGCGGGGTAGCGGAGGTCTACGAGCAGTACTTC.

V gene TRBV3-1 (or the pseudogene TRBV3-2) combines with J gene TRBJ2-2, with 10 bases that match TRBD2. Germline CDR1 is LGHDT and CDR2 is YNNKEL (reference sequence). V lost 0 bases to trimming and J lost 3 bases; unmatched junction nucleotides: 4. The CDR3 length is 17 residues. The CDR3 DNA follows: TGTGCCAGCAGCCAAGACCTTCTAGCGGGAGACACCGGGGAGCTGTTTTTT. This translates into CASSQDLLAGDTGELFF.

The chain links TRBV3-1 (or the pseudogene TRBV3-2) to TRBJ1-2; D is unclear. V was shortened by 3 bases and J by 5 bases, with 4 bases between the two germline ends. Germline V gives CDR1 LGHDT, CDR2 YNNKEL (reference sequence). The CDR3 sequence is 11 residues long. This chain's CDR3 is CASSHLYGYTF. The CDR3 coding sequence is TGTGCCAGCAGCCATCTGTATGGCTACACCTTC.

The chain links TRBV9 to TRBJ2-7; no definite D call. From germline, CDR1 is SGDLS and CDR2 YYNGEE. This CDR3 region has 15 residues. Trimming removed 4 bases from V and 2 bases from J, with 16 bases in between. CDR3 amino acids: CASSPAPDLTYEQYF. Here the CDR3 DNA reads TGTGCCAGCAGCCCAGCCCCAGACTTAACCTACGAGCAGTACTTC.

The CDR3 bases are TGTGCCAGCAGTTACTTAAGTCTTCAGCAGCCCCAGCATTTT. It yields the protein CASSYLSLQQPQHF. The genes are TRBV6-2 or TRBV6-3 and TRBJ1-5; D unclear. V was cut by 1 base and J by 7 bases, with 11 bases left in between. This CDR3 comprises 14 residues. Germline V gene sequence: CDR1 MNHEY, CDR2 SVGEGT.

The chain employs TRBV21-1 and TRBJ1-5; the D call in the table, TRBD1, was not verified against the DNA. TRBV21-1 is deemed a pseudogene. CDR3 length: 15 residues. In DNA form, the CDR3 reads TGTGCCAGCAGCAGAGGGCTCAGGGGGTATCAGCCCCAGCATTTT. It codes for CASSRGLRGYQPQHF.

The CDR3 protein is CASSAGSSGANVLTF. CDR3 nucleotide sequence: TGTGCCAGCAGCGCCGGGAGCTCTGGGGCCAACGTCCTGACTTTC. The J gene is TRBJ2-6, the V gene TRBV9, with D possibly TRBD2 on 6 matching bases. The germline V and J ends were trimmed by 3 bases and 0 bases, with 7 bases remaining between them. The CDR3 covers 15 residues. The germline gives CDR1 SGDLS, CDR2 YYNGEE.